The present TCR beta chain was sequenced within a study of CD8 T cells in ankylosing spondylitis (dated by TCRdb to 2016 to 2017). About the investigation overall: The study profiled T cell receptor beta repertoires in healthy donors and ankylosing spondylitis patients to find disease-linked TCR variants. The whole study cohort included 108 healthy donors and 25 ankylosing spondylitis patients. Samples of peripheral blood were taken, and for ankylosing spondylitis patients, synovial fluid was collected as well.

Paper-wide results and their limitations: Some motif variants were previously reported in synovial fluid and blood of reactive arthritis patients, suggesting common disease-initiation mechanisms. Blood from ankylosing spondylitis patients appeared to be characterized by a TCR beta motif made up of under ten highly homologous amino acid variants. The disease-linked clones were reported to be significantly enriched in matched synovial fluid samples from ankylosing spondylitis patients. The disease-linked clones had a CD8+ phenotype and were found at relatively low frequencies in peripheral blood.

The sequencer listed for this sample is Illumina HiSeq 2500. TCR beta libraries were prepared by quantitative 5'-RACE with molecular barcodes. Per the original workflow: A new computational method based on a probabilistic model of VDJ rearrangement was used to identify disease-linked TCR variants. TCRdb itself trimmed the public reads at Q25 with fastp, ran MiXCR and retained productive beta chains. When rows share a CDR3 protein, they turn into one entry using the most common DNA and genes. V and J calls and clone size were set by TCRdb, not the authors. This sample is represented by 470,000 or so distinct CDR3 sequences; 25% to 30% of them were singletons. Jointly, the top ten make up 0.89% of the sample. The V and J ends are trimmed by 0 bases and 0 bases, leaving 15 bases between them. CDR1 and CDR2, per the germline V gene, are SNHLY and FYNNEI. The CDR3 contains 17 residues, cysteine and valine counted. CDR3 DNA only is kept here, 51 bases in frame from base 1.

A few counts support this clonotype. Its antigen has not been determined. No base quality information exists; no much larger clone differs at one position. Sequenced sample: blood, either unsorted or a sorted T cell fraction (not recorded which). The clonotype was recovered from a male donor with ankylosing spondylitis. The chain links TRBV2 with TRBJ2-7; a tentative D call is TRBD1 (5 bases match). The sequenced DNA: TGTGCCAGCAGTGAAGCCCTATGGGGCTCCTTCTCCTACGAGCAGTACGTC. Translated, it gives CASSEALWGSFSYEQYV.